This T cell receptor (beta chain) was captured in a study of OX40 agonist ivuxolimab in advanced cancers. TCRdb's table, derived via immunoSEQ multiplex PCR, lists solely in-frame clones and lacks some. The sample consists of some 76,000 clones, approximately 90% of them appearing once. The V gene's germline CDR1 is MGHRA and CDR2 YSYEKL. Between the trimmed V and J ends, which lost 0 bases and 3 bases, there was a span of 23 bases. The CDR3 spans 19 residues. On cycle 4 day 1 and cycle 7 day 1, as well as at baseline, blood was sampled. Study results and limitations: Low normalized clonal expansion also occurred in some nonresponding patients.

This clone was recorded only once. Its specificity is not known. The V gene is TRBV4-1, the J gene TRBJ1-1; D is possibly TRBD1 (6 bases). The sequenced sample was CD4+ or CD8+ T cells sorted from blood, obtained in a trial of the OX40 agonist ivuxolimab. The sequence derives from an adult with an advanced solid tumor such as melanoma, head and neck, liver or kidney cancer. Here the CDR3 DNA reads TGCGCCAGCAGCCAAGATCTAGGAGGCCTTCTTAGGGGGGACACTGAAGCTTTCTTT. Translated, it gives CASSQDLGGLLRGDTEAFF.